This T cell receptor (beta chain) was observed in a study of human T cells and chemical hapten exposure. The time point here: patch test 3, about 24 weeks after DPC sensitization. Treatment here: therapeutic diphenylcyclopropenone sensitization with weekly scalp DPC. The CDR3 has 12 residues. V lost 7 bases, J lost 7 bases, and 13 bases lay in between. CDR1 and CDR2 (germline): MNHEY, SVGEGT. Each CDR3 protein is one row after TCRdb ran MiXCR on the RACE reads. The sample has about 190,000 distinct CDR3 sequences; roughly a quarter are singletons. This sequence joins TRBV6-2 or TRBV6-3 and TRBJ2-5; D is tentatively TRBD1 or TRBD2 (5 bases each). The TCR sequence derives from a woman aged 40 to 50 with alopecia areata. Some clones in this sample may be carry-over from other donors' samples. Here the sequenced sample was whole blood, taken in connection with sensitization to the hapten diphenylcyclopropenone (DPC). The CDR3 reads CASNGGRGTQYF. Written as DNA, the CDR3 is TGTGCCAGCAATGGGGGTCGCGGGACCCAGTACTTC.